This passage covers 32 T cell receptor beta chains from one sample sequenced in a study of cytomegalovirus exposure and HLA in healthy donors. PCR amplification relied on 60 Vbeta primers (plus 13 Jbeta primers). Data came from immunoSEQ multiplex PCR; TCRdb stores just in-frame clones and leaves some out. The repertoire consists of about 160,000 clones, with 85% occurring once and the leading ten covering roughly 2.2%. The sample comprised PBMCs. The receptors were gathered from a man aged 18 to 29 in good health and CMV-seropositive.

The rearrangement uses TRBV5-1 and TRBJ2-3, with TRBD2 as a possible D gene (6 bases). Per the germline V gene, CDR1 is SGHRS and CDR2 is YFSETQ. The length of the CDR3 is 17 residues. V was clipped by 0 bases and J by 4 bases, with 18 bases between them. The CDR3 region is CASSLEPPSVGPDTQYF. In DNA, the CDR3 is TGCGCCAGCAGCTTGGAGCCCCCTAGCGTGGGTCCAGATACGCAGTATTTT.

The J gene is TRBJ2-3, the V gene TRBV11-2; a weak D match, TRBD2 (5 bases). Germline lookup yields CDR1 SGHAT and CDR2 FQNNGV. V was trimmed by 1 base and J by 3 bases, leaving 8 bases between them. The CDR3 runs to 14 residues. As DNA, the CDR3 is TGTGCCAGCAGCTTAGTAGCGACTACAGATACGCAGTATTTT. Protein sequence: CASSLVATTDTQYF.

The rearrangement joins TRBV14 to TRBJ2-1, with a weak D call TRBD2 (7 bases). This CDR3 spans 14 amino acids. CDR1 and CDR2 from the germline V gene are SGHDN and FVKESK. V was clipped by 4 bases and J by 9 bases, with 16 bases between them. CDR3 coding DNA: TGTGCCAGCAGCCCAGTGGGGGGGCCGTCTGAGCAGTTCTTC. Protein: CASSPVGGPSEQFF.

The chain links TRBV7-8 to TRBJ1-1; the D is unclear. The germline gives CDR1 SGHVS, CDR2 FQNEAQ. The V gene lost 2 bases and the J gene lost 1 base, with 8 bases spanning the gap. CDR3 length equals 14 residues. CDR3 nucleotide sequence: TGTGCCAGCAGCTTATGGGCACCGAACACTGAAGCTTTCTTT. Its translation: CASSLWAPNTEAFF.

The gene calls are TRBV10-3 and TRBJ1-2, with a weak D call TRBD1 (6 bases). Germline V gives CDR1 ENHRY, CDR2 SYGVKD. There are 13 residues in the CDR3. Trimming left V 10 bases short and J 4 bases short, with 16 bases between. The CDR3 sequence is CANREGGAYGYTF. The CDR3 region has the DNA TGTGCCAACCGGGAGGGGGGTGCCTATGGCTACACCTTC.

The CDR3: CASRSDRLEAFF. As DNA, the CDR3 is TGTGCCAGCAGGTCGGACAGACTTGAAGCTTTCTTT. This chain connects TRBV6-5 to TRBJ1-1; D perhaps matches TRBD1 (6 bases). There are 12 residues in the CDR3. Per germline, CDR1 MNHEY and CDR2 SVGAGI. V was pared by 6 bases and J by 7 bases, with 12 bases between.

The chain joins TRBV5-3 to TRBJ1-2, with D tentatively TRBD1 (6 bases). TRBV5-3 is an ORF, with its function uncertain. Trimming pared 9 bases from V and 1 base from J, leaving 10 bases between. The CDR3 has 12 amino acids. The CDR3 sequence is CAKLQGNYGYTF. DNA of the CDR3: TGTGCCAAATTACAGGGTAACTATGGCTACACCTTC.

This clone was counted once. The chain uses TRBV30 and TRBJ2-4, with D possibly TRBD1 on 6 matching bases. The CDR3 loop spans 13 amino acids. Germline V gives CDR1 GTSNPN, CDR2 SVGIG (reference sequence). V was trimmed by 0 bases and J by 12 bases, leaving 15 bases between them. In DNA, the CDR3 is TGTGCCTGGAGTGTTATCTCGACAGGCAGTCAGTACTTC. As protein: CAWSVISTGSQYF.

This chain connects TRBV5-6 to TRBJ1-4; 11 nucleotides agree with TRBD1. The ends lost 6 bases at V and 9 bases at J; junction bases unmatched: 7. CDR3 size: 14 residues. Germline loops: CDR1 SGHDT, CDR2 YYEEEE. CDR3 nucleotides: TGTGCCAGCACCACGGGACAGGGGGGCCAAAAACTGTTTTTT. It is translated as CASTTGQGGQKLFF.

This clone appeared a few times. The genes are TRBV9 and TRBJ1-1; D is perhaps TRBD1 (6 bases). V was pared by 3 bases and J by 1 base, with 7 bases between. CDR3 size: 13 residues. Germline V CDR1 and CDR2: SGDLS, YYNGEE. CDR3 loop: CASSAQGNTEAFF. The CDR3 nucleotides read TGTGCCAGCAGCGCACAGGGGAACACTGAAGCTTTCTTT.

The chain links TRBV6-1 to TRBJ2-7; the D gene is possibly TRBD1 (7 bases). The CDR3 runs 14 residues. V lost 7 bases and J lost 0, with 13 bases in between. Germline-derived CDR1 and CDR2 are MNHNS and SASEGT. DNA of the CDR3: TGTGCCAGCACCGGAGGGGGCAGCTCCTACGAGCAGTACTTC. Translated, it gives CASTGGGSSYEQYF.

The rearrangement uses TRBV2 and TRBJ1-4; weak D call: TRBD1 (5 bases). Trimming removed 6 bases at V and 1 base at J, with 12 bases between. There are 15 residues in the CDR3. CDR1 and CDR2 from the germline V gene are SNHLY and FYNNEI. As DNA, the CDR3 is TGTGCCAGCAGAGCCGACAGATTAACTAATGAAAAACTGTTTTTT. This translates into CASRADRLTNEKLFF.

The rearrangement uses TRBV5-1 and TRBJ1-5; 7 bases align to TRBD1. The trim removed 0 bases at V and 6 bases at J, leaving 9 bases unmatched. From germline, CDR1 is SGHRS and CDR2 YFSETQ. The CDR3 loop spans 16 amino acids. This chain's CDR3 is CASSLGDSNGSQPQHF. The CDR3 nucleotides read TGCGCCAGCAGCTTGGGGGACAGCAATGGCAGTCAGCCCCAGCATTTT.

This clone appeared once. The genes are TRBV6-5 and TRBJ2-3; 7 positions match TRBD2. The CDR3 has 15 residues. V was clipped by 8 bases and J by 0 bases; unmatched bases: 8. The germline V gene has CDR1 MNHEY and CDR2 SVGAGI. As DNA, the CDR3 is TGTGCCAGCTCCTTATCGGGGGGAAGCACAGATACGCAGTATTTT. Translated: CASSLSGGSTDTQYF.

The chain has TRBV9 and TRBJ2-3; D possibly corresponds to TRBD1 (6 bases). With 4 bases removed from V and 2 bases from J, the gap between germline ends came to 11 bases. Germline assignment: CDR1 SGDLS and CDR2 YYNGEE. The CDR3 runs to 14 residues. CDR3 protein: CASSPGVVTDTQYF. The CDR3 coding sequence is TGTGCCAGCAGCCCAGGGGTAGTCACAGATACGCAGTATTTT.

The V call is TRBV7-9, the J call TRBJ1-6, with 10 nucleotides matching TRBD1. V gave up 6 bases and J gave up 7 bases; unmatched junction bases: 3. There are 14 residues in the CDR3. Germline V gene sequence: CDR1 SEHNR, CDR2 FQNEAQ (reference sequence). The CDR3 is CASRGTGANSPLHF. The CDR3 DNA sequence: TGTGCCAGCAGGGGGACAGGGGCGAATTCACCCCTCCACTTT.

This clone was seen a few times. The rearrangement joins TRBV19 to TRBJ1-1, with 8 bases aligning to TRBD1. The CDR3 runs 13 residues. V was clipped by 4 bases and J by 6 bases; unmatched bases: 4. Per germline, CDR1 LNHDA and CDR2 SQIVND (reference sequence). The CDR3 sequence: CASSRGQGAEAFF. CDR3 bases: TGTGCCAGTAGTAGAGGACAGGGCGCTGAAGCTTTCTTT.

This clone has a handful of counts. J is TRBJ2-7 and V is TRBV25-1; 7 bases line up with TRBD1. Per the germline V gene, CDR1 is MGHDK and CDR2 is SYGVNS. V lost 10 bases and J lost 0; bases outside the gene matches: 6. This CDR3 spans 13 amino acids. In DNA, the CDR3 is TGTGCCATAGGGGACAGATCCTCCTACGAGCAGTACTTC. It yields the protein CAIGDRSSYEQYF.

The J gene is TRBJ1-2, the V gene TRBV7-3, with 7 bases matching TRBD1. With V trimmed by 3 bases and J by 10 bases, 5 bases remained unmatched. This CDR3 is 12 amino acids long. Germline-derived CDR1 and CDR2 are SGHTA and FQGTGA. The CDR3 region has the DNA TGTGCCAGCAGCTTTGGGGGACAGAACTACACCTTC. This gives the protein CASSFGGQNYTF.

The rearrangement joins TRBV9 to TRBJ2-7, with 13 nucleotides matching TRBD2. The CDR3 totals 18 residues. Trimming cost V 3 bases and J 3 bases; bases outside gene matches: 12. Looked up from germline, CDR1 is SGDLS and CDR2 is YYNGEE. CDR3 residues: CASSAGTSGEVLYYEQYF. The CDR3 nucleotides are TGTGCCAGCAGCGCCGGGACTAGCGGGGAAGTCCTTTACTACGAGCAGTACTTC.

V and J are TRBV7-8 and TRBJ2-1, with 7 bases aligning to TRBD2. The germline V gene encodes CDR1 SGHVS and CDR2 FQNEAQ. This CDR3 has 15 amino acids. V dropped 4 bases and J dropped 4; count of bases not matched to a gene: 7. The CDR3 loop reads CASSSPGTTYNEQFF. DNA of the CDR3: TGTGCCAGCAGCTCCCCAGGGACTACTTACAATGAGCAGTTCTTC.

The CDR3 DNA follows: TGTGCCAGCAGCTCGGCGCCGGGACAGGGCCCTTACAATGAGCAGTTCTTC. Protein sequence: CASSSAPGQGPYNEQFF. The rearrangement links TRBV5-7 to TRBJ2-1; 9 nucleotides align to TRBD1. TRBV5-7 is an ORF for which the function is uncertain. The CDR3 is 17 amino acids. The trim removed 3 bases at V and 4 bases at J, leaving 11 bases unmatched.

CDR3 amino acids: CASSATSGVMGEQYF. The CDR3 DNA is TGTGCCAGCTCCGCGACTAGCGGGGTGATGGGCGAGCAGTACTTC. This chain uses TRBV18 with TRBJ2-7; 11 bases map to TRBD2. From germline, CDR1 is KGHSH and CDR2 LQKENI. Germline trimming cut 6 bases from V and 6 bases from J; bases unmatched to any gene: 10. The CDR3 is 15 residues long.

The gene calls are TRBV19 and TRBJ2-3, with 8 bases that match TRBD2. Germline lookup yields CDR1 LNHDA and CDR2 SQIVND (reference sequence). There are 14 residues in the CDR3. V lost 5 bases, J lost 7 bases, and 8 bases stayed unmatched. The CDR3 DNA reads TGTGCCAGTAGTCCTGGACTAGCAGGGTATACGCAGTATTTT. Translated: CASSPGLAGYTQYF.

This clone came up a few times. The V gene is TRBV6-1, the J gene TRBJ1-2; a weak D match, TRBD1 (6 bases). Per germline, CDR1 MNHNS and CDR2 SASEGT. This CDR3 contains 12 residues. Trimming stripped 8 bases from V and 4 bases from J, with 11 bases between. Written as DNA, the CDR3 is TGTGCCAGCTATAGAGGGGGCTATGGCTACACCTTC. Residues: CASYRGGYGYTF.

The chain employs TRBV11-2 and TRBJ1-3; D is ambiguous. Germline V CDR1 and CDR2: SGHAT, FQNNGV. V was pared by 0 bases and J by 4 bases, with 16 bases between. The CDR3 covers 17 residues. CDR3 bases: TGTGCCAGCAGCTTAGACCTCTCGTCACCGGGAGGAAACACCATATATTTT. Translation: CASSLDLSSPGGNTIYF.

J is TRBJ2-5 and V is TRBV19; 7 bases match TRBD1. V trimming: 5 bases; J trimming: 11 bases; junction bases outside the gene matches: 11. The CDR3 sequence is 13 residues long. Germline assignment: CDR1 LNHDA and CDR2 SQIVND (reference sequence). CDR3 sequence reads: CASSVTGALEQYF. CDR3 bases: TGTGCCAGTAGTGTTACAGGGGCCCTAGAGCAGTACTTC.

The chain joins TRBV19 to TRBJ1-1, with 9 nucleotides matching TRBD1. The V and J ends lost 3 bases and 4 bases, in that order; junction bases with no gene match: 9. Looked up from germline, CDR1 is LNHDA and CDR2 is SQIVND (reference sequence). There are 16 residues in the CDR3. The CDR3 loop reads CASSIPGQGEFTEAFF. The CDR3 DNA reads as TGTGCCAGTAGTATTCCGGGACAGGGAGAATTCACTGAAGCTTTCTTT.

The V and J genes are TRBV19 and TRBJ1-1; weak D call: TRBD1 (5 bases). Germline CDR1 reads LNHDA; CDR2 reads SQIVND (reference sequence). Between the trimmed V and J ends, which lost 5 bases and 5 bases, there was a span of 18 bases. This CDR3 has 15 amino acids. The CDR3 region is CASSLLREGWTEAFF. The CDR3 nucleotides read TGTGCCAGTAGTCTCCTCAGGGAAGGTTGGACTGAAGCTTTCTTT.

This chain uses TRBV7-2 with TRBJ2-5, with 8 nucleotides matching TRBD1. The CDR3 runs 14 residues. The V gene's germline CDR1 is SGHTA and CDR2 FQGNSA. Trimming cost V 5 bases and J 4 bases; bases outside gene matches: 6. The CDR3 region is CASSPRTGGETQYF. The CDR3 DNA sequence: TGTGCCAGCAGCCCAAGAACAGGGGGAGAGACCCAGTACTTC. The whole variable domain, remainder taken from reference TRBV7-2 and TRBJ2-5, is GAGVSQSPSNKVTEKGKDVELRCDPISGHTALYWYRQSLGQGLEFLIYFQGNSAPDKSGLPSDRFSAERTGGSVSTLTIQRTQQEDSAVYLCASSPRTGGETQYFGPGTRLLVL.

This rearrangement joins TRBV14 to TRBJ1-1; D perhaps matches TRBD1 (5 bases). With 1 base removed from V and 4 bases from J, the gap between germline ends came to 19 bases. Looked up from germline, CDR1 is SGHDN and CDR2 is FVKESK. This CDR3 spans 17 amino acids. CDR3 protein: CASSQAGLRTTGTEAFF. The CDR3 DNA sequence: TGTGCCAGCAGCCAAGCCGGGCTGAGGACAACAGGCACTGAAGCTTTCTTT.

The chain has TRBV5-6 and TRBJ1-1; 9 positions agree with TRBD1. Trimming took 2 bases from V and 11 from J; bases not matched to a gene: 7. The CDR3 spans 13 residues. Germline CDR1 and CDR2: SGHDT and YYEEEE. Written as DNA, the CDR3 is TGTGCCAGCAGCTTTTCGGGACAGGGTAATGCTTTCTTT. Encoded protein: CASSFSGQGNAFF.